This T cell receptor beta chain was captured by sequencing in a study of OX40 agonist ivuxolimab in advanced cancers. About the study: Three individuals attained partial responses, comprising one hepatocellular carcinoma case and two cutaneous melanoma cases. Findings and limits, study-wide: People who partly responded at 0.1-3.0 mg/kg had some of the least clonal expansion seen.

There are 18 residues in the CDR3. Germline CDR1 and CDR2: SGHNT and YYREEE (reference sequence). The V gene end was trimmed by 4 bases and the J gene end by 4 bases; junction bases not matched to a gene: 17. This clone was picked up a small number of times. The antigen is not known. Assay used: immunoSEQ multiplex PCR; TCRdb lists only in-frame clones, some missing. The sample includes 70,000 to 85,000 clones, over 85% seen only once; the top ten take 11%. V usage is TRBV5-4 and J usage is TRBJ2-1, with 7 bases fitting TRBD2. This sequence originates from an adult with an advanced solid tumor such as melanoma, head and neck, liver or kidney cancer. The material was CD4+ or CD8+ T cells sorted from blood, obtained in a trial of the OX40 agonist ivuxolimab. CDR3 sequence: CASSLDHDQLGGYNEQFF. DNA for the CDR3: TGTGCCAGCAGCCTTGATCACGACCAGTTGGGAGGGTACAATGAGCAGTTCTTC.